This is a list of T cell receptor beta chains from one sample in a study of OX40 agonist ivuxolimab in advanced cancers. Assay used: immunoSEQ multiplex PCR; TCRdb lists only in-frame clones, some missing. The sample contains tens of thousands of clones, approximately 86% of which appear only once. The sequences come from CD4+ or CD8+ T cells sorted from blood, collected in a trial of the OX40 agonist ivuxolimab. The receptors come from an adult with an advanced solid tumor such as melanoma, head and neck, liver or kidney cancer. Both conserved end residues are part of each CDR3. The order of the fields is CDR3 DNA, CDR3 protein, clone size, D gene, J gene, V gene. D genes are given only for firm matches. The listing skips clone size in some rows; elsewhere it reads once, few, many or a size class.

TGCGCCAGCAGCCAAGATCGGGCAATCATGAACACTGAAGCTTTCTTT	CASSQDRAIMNTEAFF	.	.	TRBJ1-1	TRBV4-1
TGTGCCATCAGTGATAGGGGGAGGACCTACAATGAGCAGTTCTTC	CAISDRGRTYNEQFF	.	.	TRBJ2-1	TRBV10-3
TGTGCCAGCAGCCCCTTAGGGGAGGAGACCCAGTACTTC	CASSPLGEETQYF	.	.	TRBJ2-5	TRBV6-5
TGTGCCAGCAGCTTTGCCGCCAACACAGATACGCAGTATTTT	CASSFAANTDTQYF	.	.	TRBJ2-3	TRBV11-2
TGTGCCAGTAACCACGAGCAGTACTTC	CASNHEQYF	.	.	TRBJ2-7	TRBV19
TGTGCCAGCAGTTCACCACACCGACAAGAGACCCAGTACTTC	CASSSPHRQETQYF	.	.	TRBJ2-5	TRBV6-6
TGTGCCAGCAGTTTCCCGACCTTGGGGACAGGGGTTTACGAGCAGTACTTC	CASSFPTLGTGVYEQYF	.	TRBD1	TRBJ2-7	TRBV28
TGTGCCAGCAAAGTCGAGCGGGTAACCTACGAGCAGTACTTC	CASKVERVTYEQYF	.	.	TRBJ2-7	TRBV6-6
TGTGCCAGCAGCACGGGAGTCGGGAATTCACCCCTCCACTTT	CASSTGVGNSPLHF	once	.	TRBJ1-6	TRBV9
TGTGCCAGCAGTCCGTATACCGGGACAACGGCGCCGACGGGGTATTTT	CASSPYTGTTAPTGYF	few	.	TRBJ2-3	TRBV27
TGTGCCAGCAGCCCCTCCGGGACAGCTCCCTACGAGCAGTACTTC	CASSPSGTAPYEQYF	.	TRBD1	TRBJ2-7	TRBV28
TGCGCCAGCAGCGCCGGACAGTACTCTAGCACAGATACGCAGTATTTT	CASSAGQYSSTDTQYF	.	.	TRBJ2-3	TRBV5-1
TGCGCCAGCAGCCGAGGGACCGGCGGCTACACCTTC	CASSRGTGGYTF	once	.	TRBJ1-2	TRBV23-1
TGTGCCAGCAGCTGGGGACAGGGGGCGTACGAGCAGTACTTC	CASSWGQGAYEQYF	.	TRBD1	TRBJ2-7	TRBV5-4
TGTGCCAGCAGCCCAATTGGACAGGGGTCTTATGAGCAGTACTTC	CASSPIGQGSYEQYF	.	TRBD1	TRBJ2-7	TRBV28
TGTGCCAGTAGTATTCCCCGACAGGGGGCTAAAGCTTTCTTT	CASSIPRQGAKAFF	.	TRBD1	TRBJ1-1	TRBV19
TGTGCCTGGAGTGTATACAGGAACACTGAAGCTTTCTTT	CAWSVYRNTEAFF	.	.	TRBJ1-1	TRBV30
TGCGCCAGCAGCCACCTAATCCTAGGATTAGCCAAAAACATTCAGTACTTC	CASSHLILGLAKNIQYF	.	.	TRBJ2-4	TRBV4-1
TGCGCCAGCAGCTTAGGAGTAGCGGGGAACAATGAGCAGTTCTTC	CASSLGVAGNNEQFF	.	TRBD2	TRBJ2-1	TRBV5-1
TGTGCCAGCAGCCGGACCGAGGGGGGCAATCAGCCCCAGCATTTT	CASSRTEGGNQPQHF	.	.	TRBJ1-5	TRBV28
TGTGCCTGGAGTAATAAGGGACTAGCGGACAATGAGCAGTTCTTC	CAWSNKGLADNEQFF	once	TRBD2	TRBJ2-1	TRBV30
TGTGCCAGCAGCCAAGGTCTAGCTAACCCCGGGGAGCTGTTTTTT	CASSQGLANPGELFF	.	.	TRBJ2-2	TRBV5-4
TGTGCCAGCAGCTTTGGTGCTACAGGGGGAATTGAAGCTTTCTTT	CASSFGATGGIEAFF	.	TRBD1	TRBJ1-1	TRBV5-6
TGTGCCATCAGTGCAGGGGATGGCTACACCTTC	CAISAGDGYTF	.	.	TRBJ1-2	TRBV10-3
TGTGCCAGCAGTACCCTGGGACAGAGGGGGACCCAGTACTTC	CASSTLGQRGTQYF	.	TRBD1	TRBJ2-5	TRBV6-6
TGCGCCAGCAGTGAGCCCGCCGGGACTAGTAACCACGAGCAGTACTTC	CASSEPAGTSNHEQYF	.	TRBD2	TRBJ2-7	TRBV10-1
TGTGCCAGCAGCCCTCCGGGGGCCGGGGAGCTGTTTTTT	CASSPPGAGELFF	.	.	TRBJ2-2	TRBV7-3
TGCGCCAGCAGCTTGGTTACAGGGGGTAACACTGAAGCTTTCTTT	CASSLVTGGNTEAFF	.	TRBD1	TRBJ1-1	TRBV5-1
TGTGCCAGCAGCGCAACAGGGTCCCACACCGGGGAGCTGTTTTTT	CASSATGSHTGELFF	.	.	TRBJ2-2	TRBV13
TGTGCCTGGAGTCCTCACTTACATGAGCAGTTCTTC	CAWSPHLHEQFF	.	.	TRBJ2-1	TRBV30
TGTGCCAGCAGCTTTGGAGCGGGAGTACGGGAGCAGTACTTC	CASSFGAGVREQYF	.	TRBD2	TRBJ2-7	TRBV7-2
TGTGCCAGCAGCGTAGAAGGGAGCTCCTACGAGCAGTACTTC	CASSVEGSSYEQYF	.	.	TRBJ2-7	TRBV7-9
TGTGCCAGCAGCTCGGGGGGTGGGTACCAAGAGACCCAGTACTTC	CASSSGGGYQETQYF	.	TRBD2	TRBJ2-5	TRBV5-6
TGTGCCAGTAGTATAGGGACAGGGGTTAACAATCAGCCCCAGCATTTT	CASSIGTGVNNQPQHF	.	TRBD1	TRBJ1-5	TRBV19